This T cell receptor beta chain was identified in a study of blood T cell repertoires in COVID-19 (dated by TCRdb to 2020 to 2021). Background for the entire study: Collaborator samples came from the United States, Italy and Spain and covered acute and convalescent phases of COVID-19. Nearly every sample came with metadata listing a de-identified subject ID, COVID-19 status, age in years and sex. The repertoires were made available in a free public database intended to serve as a resource for research on the immune response to SARS-CoV-2. Samples came from the ongoing ImmuneRACE study (first 160 participants) plus 1,254 subjects from 6 global collaborators. The material from the prospective study consisted of cDNA or gDNA derived from T cells, B-cell-depleted T cells, or PBMCs. HLA class I and class II types, where available, came from metadata supplied by the sample provider rather than from assay-based typing. Subjects who had been exposed to COVID-19, were actively infected with it, or had recovered from it provided the deeply sampled blood TCRbeta repertoires that made up the dataset.

TCRbeta CDR3 regions were amplified from genomic DNA by means of the immunoSEQ Assay, a bias-controlled multiplex PCR. As for the original processing: The number of nucleated cells in each sample was estimated from the amplification of reference gene primers within the assay. Sequence reads were collapsed and filtered to measure the absolute abundance of every unique TCRbeta CDR3 rearrangement. For each sample, productive Simpson clonality was calculated as the square root of Simpson's diversity index across productive rearrangements. Entries here come from immuneACCESS through TCRdb and include only in-frame sequences with V and J called. Some clones fail to appear in such tables; in the studies checked, an unresolved V gene covers under half of the shortfall, and the cause of the remainder is unknown. The V and J calls and clone size were taken over from that table, and D and trimming were inferred from the DNA. The sample has around 500,000 clones on record, approximately 83% of them singletons. The ten top clones hold approximately 2.9% of the sample.

The collaborating institutions used their own protocols to collect whole blood in K2EDTA tubes. Collaborator samples were shipped for TCRbeta analysis as frozen whole blood, isolated PBMCs, or DNA extracted from either sample type. Turning to this clone: The target of this receptor is not known. Base qualities were left out, and no much larger clone turns up one base away.

Results and caveats for the whole study, not just this receptor: Clinical and demographic metadata were provided uncurated, with the amount varying by source and participant.

This clonotype was obtained from a human donor in a cohort sampled during active COVID-19. The source material was peripheral blood.

The encoded CDR3 is CALEVDRVNSPLHF. The base sequence is TGTGCCTTGGAAGTAGACAGGGTGAATTCACCCCTCCACTTT. This chain is built from TRBV30 and TRBJ1-6, with TRBD1 matching 7 junction bases. The CDR3 measures 14 amino acids from cysteine to phenylalanine. Only the CDR3 DNA is retained, 42 bases long and in frame from the first base. Looking up the germline V gene (reference sequence) yields CDR1 GTSNPN and CDR2 SVGIG. V ends up 7 bases short and J 7 bases short, with an unmatched junction base count of 10.